This T cell receptor beta chain appears in the sequencing data of a study of blood T cell repertoires in COVID-19. Overall study context: The analysed material was cDNA or gDNA that came from T cells, B-cell-depleted T cells, or PBMCs.

In its sample, this clone was seen once. Everyone who took part was 18 to 89 years old, and they came from roughly 25 US areas. Recovery meant two consecutive negative NP/OP PCR tests, professional clearance, or resolved symptoms. In germline, CDR1 is MNHEY, CDR2 SMNVEV (reference sequence). This CDR3 is built from 14 residues. V lost 3 bases to trimming and J lost 7 bases; unmatched junction nucleotides: 4. Using immunoSEQ multiplex PCR, the repertoire was profiled, and TCRdb retains in-frame clones only, with some absent. The sample shows about 190,000 clones, around 85% of them seen only once. The material sequenced was PBMCs or T cells enriched from blood (not recorded which). This rearrangement joins TRBV27 to TRBJ1-5; TRBD1 matches 9 bases. The sequence derives from a woman in her thirties who had recovered from COVID-19. The CDR3: CASSFRTGAQPQHF. The CDR3 DNA sequence: TGTGCCAGCAGTTTCCGGACAGGGGCCCAGCCCCAGCATTTT.